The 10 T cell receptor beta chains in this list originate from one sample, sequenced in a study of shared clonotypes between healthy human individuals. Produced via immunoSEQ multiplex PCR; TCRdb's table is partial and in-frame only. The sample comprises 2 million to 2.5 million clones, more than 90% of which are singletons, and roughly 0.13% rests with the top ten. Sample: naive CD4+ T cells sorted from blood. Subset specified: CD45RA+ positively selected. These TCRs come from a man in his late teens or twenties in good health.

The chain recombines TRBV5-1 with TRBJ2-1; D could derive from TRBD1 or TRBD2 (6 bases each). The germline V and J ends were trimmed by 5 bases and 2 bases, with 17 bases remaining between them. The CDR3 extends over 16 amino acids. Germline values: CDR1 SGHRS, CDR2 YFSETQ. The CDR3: CASSPGGGKTYNEQFF. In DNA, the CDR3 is TGCGCCAGCAGTCCCGGGGGCGGGAAAACCTACAATGAGCAGTTCTTC.

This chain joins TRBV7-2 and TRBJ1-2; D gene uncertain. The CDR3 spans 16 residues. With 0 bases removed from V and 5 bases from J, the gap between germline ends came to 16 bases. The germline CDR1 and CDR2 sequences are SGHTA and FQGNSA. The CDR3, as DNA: TGTGCCAGCAGCTTAGCGCAGTCGGGCGGGTATTATGGCTACACCTTC. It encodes CASSLAQSGGYYGYTF.

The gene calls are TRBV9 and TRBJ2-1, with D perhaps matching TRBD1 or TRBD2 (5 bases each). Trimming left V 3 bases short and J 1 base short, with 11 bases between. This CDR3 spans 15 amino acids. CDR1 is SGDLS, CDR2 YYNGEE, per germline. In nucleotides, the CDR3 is TGTGCCAGCAGCGCGGGACGTATATCCTACAATGAGCAGTTCTTC. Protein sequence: CASSAGRISYNEQFF.

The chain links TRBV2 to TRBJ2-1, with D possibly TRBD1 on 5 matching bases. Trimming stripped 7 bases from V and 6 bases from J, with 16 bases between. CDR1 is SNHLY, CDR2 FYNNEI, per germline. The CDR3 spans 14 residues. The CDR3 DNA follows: TGTGCCAGCAAGGTAGGGGTAGCTATCAATGAGCAGTTCTTC. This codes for CASKVGVAINEQFF.

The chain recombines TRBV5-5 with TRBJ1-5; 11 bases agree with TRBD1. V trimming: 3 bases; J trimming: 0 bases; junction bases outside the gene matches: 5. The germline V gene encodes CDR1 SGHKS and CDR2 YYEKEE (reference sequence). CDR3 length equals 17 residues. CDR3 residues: CASSSGQGVGSNQPQHF. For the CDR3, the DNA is TGTGCCAGCAGCTCGGGACAGGGGGTAGGTAGCAATCAGCCCCAGCATTTT.

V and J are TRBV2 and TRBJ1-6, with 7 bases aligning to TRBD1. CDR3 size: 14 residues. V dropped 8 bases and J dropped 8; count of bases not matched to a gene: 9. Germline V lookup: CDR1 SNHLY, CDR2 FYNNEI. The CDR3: CASWAGTAYSPLHF. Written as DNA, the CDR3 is TGTGCCAGCTGGGCCGGGACAGCCTATTCACCCCTCCACTTT. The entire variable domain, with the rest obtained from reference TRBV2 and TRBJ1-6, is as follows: EPEVTQTPSHQVTQMGQEVILRCVPISNHLYFYWYRQILGQKVEFLVSFYNNEISEKSEIFDDQFSVERPDGSNFTLKIRSTKLEDSAMYFCASWAGTAYSPLHFGNGTRLTVT.

CDR3 amino acids: CASSKKDWGRAEAFF. CDR3 DNA: TGTGCCAGCAGCAAAAAGGACTGGGGGAGGGCTGAGGCTTTCTTT. The V gene is TRBV21-1, the J gene TRBJ1-1. TRBV21-1 is labeled a pseudogene. The CDR3 length is 15 residues.

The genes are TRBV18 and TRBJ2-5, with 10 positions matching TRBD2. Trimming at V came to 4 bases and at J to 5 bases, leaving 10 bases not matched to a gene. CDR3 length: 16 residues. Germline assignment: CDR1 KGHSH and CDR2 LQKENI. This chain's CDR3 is CASSLSVAGGQETQYF. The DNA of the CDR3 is TGTGCCAGCTCACTCTCGGTAGCGGGGGGCCAGGAGACCCAGTACTTC.

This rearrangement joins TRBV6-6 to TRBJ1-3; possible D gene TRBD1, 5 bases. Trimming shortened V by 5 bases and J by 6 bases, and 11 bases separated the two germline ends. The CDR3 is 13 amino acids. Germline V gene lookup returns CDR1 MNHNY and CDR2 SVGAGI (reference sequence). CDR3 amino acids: CASSTTDVNTIYF. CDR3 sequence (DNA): TGTGCCAGCAGTACGACAGACGTAAACACCATATATTTT.

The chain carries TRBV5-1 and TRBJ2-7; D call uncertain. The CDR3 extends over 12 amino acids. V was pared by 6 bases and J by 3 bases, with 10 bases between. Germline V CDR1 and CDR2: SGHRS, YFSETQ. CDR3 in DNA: TGCGCCAGCACGGGCACCAACTACGAGCAGTACTTC. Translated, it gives CASTGTNYEQYF. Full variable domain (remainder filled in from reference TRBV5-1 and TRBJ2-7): KAGVTQTPRYLIKTRGQQVTLSCSPISGHRSVSWYQQTPGQGLQFLFEYFSETQRNKGNFPGRFSGRQFSNSRSEMNVSTLELGDSALYLCASTGTNYEQYFGPGTRLTVT.